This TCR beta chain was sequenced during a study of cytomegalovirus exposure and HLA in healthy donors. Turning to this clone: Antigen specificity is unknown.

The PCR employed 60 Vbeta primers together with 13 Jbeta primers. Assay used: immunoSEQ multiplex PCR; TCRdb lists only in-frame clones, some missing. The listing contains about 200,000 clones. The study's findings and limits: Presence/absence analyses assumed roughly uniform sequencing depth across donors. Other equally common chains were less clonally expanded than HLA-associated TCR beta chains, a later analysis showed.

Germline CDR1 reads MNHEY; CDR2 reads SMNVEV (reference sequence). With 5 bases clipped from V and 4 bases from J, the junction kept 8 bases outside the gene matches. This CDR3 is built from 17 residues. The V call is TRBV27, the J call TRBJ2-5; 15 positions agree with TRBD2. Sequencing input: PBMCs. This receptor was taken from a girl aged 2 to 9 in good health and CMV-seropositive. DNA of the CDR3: TGTGCCAGCAGTCCGAGGGGACTAGCGGGAGGAGTAGAGACCCAGTACTTC. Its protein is CASSPRGLAGGVETQYF.